This T cell receptor (beta chain) was recorded in a study of cytomegalovirus exposure and HLA in healthy donors. Study-wide points: Later analysis identified 15,000 to 20,000 TCR beta sequences associated with HLA alleles, using a false discovery rate threshold of 0.05. Three chains linked to CMV were shown in vitro to be specific for CMV antigens. With further analysis later on, most CMV-associated TCR beta chains appeared HLA-restricted.

The study ran its PCR with 60 Vbeta and 13 Jbeta primers. Some clones are missing from TCRdb's copy, which holds only in-frame ones; the method was immunoSEQ multiplex PCR. The repertoire holds more than 90,000 clones, with around 85% as singletons. As regards this clone: The antigen is undetermined.

This CDR3 contains 15 residues. Germline CDR1 and CDR2: SGHDT and YYEEEE. V shed 0 bases, J shed 3 bases, and the junction held 5 bases outside the gene matches. The chain has TRBV5-6 and TRBJ1-2; TRBD1 aligns across 7 bases. Sample: PBMCs. The origin of this receptor is a man in his thirties or forties in good health and CMV-seronegative. The CDR3 sequence: CASSLVQGRDYGYTF. The CDR3 coding sequence is TGTGCCAGCAGCTTGGTACAGGGGCGGGACTATGGCTACACCTTC. The full variable domain, its missing parts supplied by reference TRBV5-6 and TRBJ1-2, is DAGVTQSPTHLIKTRGQQVTLRCSPKSGHDTVSWYQQALGQGPQFIFQYYEEEERQRGNFPDRFSGHQFPNYSSELNVNALLLGDSALYLCASSLVQGRDYGYTFGSGTRLTVV.